The next 10 T cell receptor beta chains were all read from a single sample in a study of T-cell reconstitution after alpha-beta-depleted transplantation in children. Library preparation (for TCRbeta) was performed with unique molecular identifiers. TCRdb fed the PCR reads into MiXCR, producing one record per CDR3 protein. The profile covers fewer than 400,000 distinct CDR3 sequences, with approximately 23% appearing a single time and approximately 11% taken by the ten largest. Sequencing used PBMCs, mostly from graft donor cells, obtained 180 days after TCRalphabeta/CD19-depleted stem cell transplant. The origin of the receptors is a male patient younger than 18 who had a stem cell transplant for acute lymphoblastic leukemia, so the T cells may come from the graft donor.

The CDR3 loop is CAISEFRRGHDQPQHF. In nucleotides, the CDR3 is TGTGCCATCAGTGAATTTCGACGGGGGCACGATCAGCCCCAGCATTTT. V usage is TRBV10-3 and J usage is TRBJ1-5; perhaps TRBD1 as D (6 bases). Germline V gene lookup returns CDR1 ENHRY and CDR2 SYGVKD. The CDR3 loop spans 16 amino acids. V was pared by 3 bases and J by 5 bases, with 17 bases between.

This clonotype was observed a handful of times. The chain has TRBV20-1 and TRBJ1-2; D is uncertain. Trimming shortened V by 0 bases and J by 6 bases, and 11 bases separated the two germline ends. Per the germline V gene, CDR1 is DFQATT and CDR2 is SNEGSKA (reference sequence). This CDR3 has 13 amino acids. This CDR3 reads CSARDYEEDGYTF. CDR3 sequence (DNA): TGCAGTGCTAGAGATTACGAGGAGGATGGCTACACCTTC.

In this sample, this clonotype turned up a few times. One end of the junction fails to match germline, which may point to a read error. The chain employs TRBV20-1 and TRBJ2-3, with 11 bases that match TRBD2. The CDR3 loop spans 17 amino acids. Per the germline V gene, CDR1 is DFQATT and CDR2 is SNEGSKA (reference sequence). The DNA for the CDR3 is TGCTGTGCTAGAGACGCGCCGGGACTAGCGGCCACAGATACGCAGTATTTT. Translation: CCARDAPGLAATDTQYF.

This chain uses TRBV27 with TRBJ2-2; D assignment may be TRBD1 or TRBD2 (5 bases each). There are 16 residues in the CDR3. Germline CDR1 MNHEY, CDR2 SMNVEV (reference sequence). V lost 2 bases and J 2 bases, leaving 12 bases between the germline ends. CDR3: CASSLRGGLNTGELFF. The CDR3 DNA reads as TGTGCCAGCAGTTTAAGGGGCGGGCTTAACACCGGGGAGCTGTTTTTT.

The J gene is TRBJ1-1, the V gene TRBV6-1; 11 bases are a match to TRBD1. V gave up 5 bases and J gave up 5 bases; unmatched junction bases: 7. Per the germline V gene, CDR1 is MNHNS and CDR2 is SASEGT. This CDR3 has 15 residues. The CDR3: CASSTRTGGLTEAFF. The CDR3 DNA reads TGTGCCAGCAGTACCCGGACAGGGGGCTTAACTGAAGCTTTCTTT.

The chain joins TRBV20-1 to TRBJ1-5, with 9 positions matching TRBD1. Trimming cost V 2 bases and J 11 bases; bases outside gene matches: 16. Germline assignment: CDR1 DFQATT and CDR2 SNEGSKA (reference sequence). The CDR3 runs to 16 residues. CDR3 protein: CSARYPGTGYRGAQHF. CDR3 coding DNA: TGCAGTGCTAGATACCCGGGGACAGGGTACCGGGGAGCCCAGCATTTT.

The gene calls are TRBV7-9 and TRBJ1-4; possible D gene TRBD1, 6 bases. V lost 3 bases and J 3 bases, leaving 8 bases between the germline ends. This CDR3 contains 14 residues. Per germline, CDR1 SEHNR and CDR2 FQNEAQ (reference sequence). The chain's CDR3 is CASSLGAANEKLFF. CDR3 nucleotides: TGTGCCAGCAGCTTGGGGGCAGCTAATGAAAAACTGTTTTTT.

The J gene is TRBJ1-2, the V gene TRBV3-1; 7 bases are a match to TRBD1. This CDR3 contains 18 residues. Losses at the gene ends were 2 bases for V and 2 bases for J; bases not matched to a gene: 14. CDR1 LGHDT and CDR2 YNNKEL come from the germline V gene (reference sequence). CDR3 DNA sequence: TGTGCCAGCAGCCAACGACCGATACTCGGGACAGAGAACTATGGCTACACCTTC. It is translated as CASSQRPILGTENYGYTF.

The chain couples TRBV20-1 to TRBJ2-1; TRBD2 might be the D (6 bases). The CDR3 runs 14 residues. V lost 4 bases and J lost 5, with 15 bases in between. CDR1 DFQATT and CDR2 SNEGSKA come from the germline V gene (reference sequence). CDR3: CSAKVKRANNEQFF. Here the CDR3 DNA reads TGCAGTGCTAAGGTCAAGCGGGCCAACAATGAGCAGTTCTTC.

This clonotype has just a few counts. The V call is TRBV7-3, the J call TRBJ2-3; TRBD2 matches 7 bases. V lost 8 bases to trimming and J lost 2 bases; unmatched junction nucleotides: 4. CDR1 and CDR2 from the germline V gene are SGHTA and FQGTGA. CDR3 length: 13 residues. For the CDR3, the DNA is TGTGCCAGCGGGAGGGAGGACACAGATACGCAGTATTTT. Protein: CASGREDTDTQYF.